Listed below are T cell receptor beta chains from one sample, sequenced in a study of cytomegalovirus exposure and HLA in healthy donors. Assay: immunoSEQ multiplex PCR; the TCRdb copy retains only in-frame clones and omits some. The table shows roughly 190,000 clones, with about four fifths occurring only once. Sequences were obtained from PBMCs. These receptors were collected from a woman aged 30 to 39 in good health and CMV-seropositive. Both conserved end residues are part of each CDR3. Fields, in order: clone size, J gene, D gene, V gene, CDR3 protein, CDR3 DNA. The D gene is left open where the match is weak. Rows may omit the clone size; those that give it use once, few, many or a size class.

clone size: NA; J gene: TRBJ2-2; D gene: NA; V gene: TRBV18; CDR3 protein: CASSPPEIGELFF; CDR3 DNA: TGTGCCAGCTCACCACCGGAGATCGGGGAGCTGTTTTTT
clone size: NA; J gene: TRBJ1-6; D gene: TRBD1; V gene: TRBV18; CDR3 protein: CASSLGQGGSPLHF; CDR3 DNA: TGTGCCAGCTCACTCGGACAGGGCGGCTCACCCCTCCACTTT
clone size: few; J gene: TRBJ1-4; D gene: NA; V gene: TRBV19; CDR3 protein: CASSSTGRPNEKLFF; CDR3 DNA: TGTGCCAGTAGCTCTACAGGGCGACCTAATGAAAAACTGTTTTTT
clone size: NA; J gene: TRBJ2-5; D gene: NA; V gene: TRBV7-9; CDR3 protein: CASSLGTQETQYF; CDR3 DNA: TGTGCCAGCAGCTTAGGGACACAAGAGACCCAGTACTTC
clone size: NA; J gene: TRBJ2-2; D gene: NA; V gene: TRBV19; CDR3 protein: CASSIITQTGELFF; CDR3 DNA: TGTGCCAGTAGTATTATCACCCAGACCGGGGAGCTGTTTTTT
clone size: NA; J gene: TRBJ1-2; D gene: NA; V gene: TRBV5-1; CDR3 protein: CASSSGTGDYGYTF; CDR3 DNA: TGCGCCAGCAGCTCCGGGACGGGAGACTATGGCTACACCTTC
clone size: NA; J gene: TRBJ2-3; D gene: TRBD2; V gene: TRBV18; CDR3 protein: CASSPLRERGEDTDTQYF; CDR3 DNA: TGTGCCAGCTCACCCTTGAGGGAGCGGGGCGAGGACACAGATACGCAGTATTTT
clone size: NA; J gene: TRBJ2-1; D gene: TRBD1; V gene: TRBV4-2; CDR3 protein: CASSRGDRAANEQFF; CDR3 DNA: TGTGCCAGCAGCCGAGGGGACAGAGCCGCTAATGAGCAGTTCTTC
clone size: NA; J gene: TRBJ2-1; D gene: TRBD1; V gene: TRBV5-5; CDR3 protein: CASSQPGTGDNEQFF; CDR3 DNA: TGTGCCAGCAGCCAACCGGGGACAGGTGACAATGAGCAGTTCTTC
clone size: NA; J gene: TRBJ2-7; D gene: NA; V gene: TRBV7-8; CDR3 protein: CASSLDGASQPYEQYF; CDR3 DNA: TGTGCCAGCAGCTTAGATGGGGCCTCCCAACCCTACGAGCAGTACTTC
clone size: NA; J gene: TRBJ2-1; D gene: NA; V gene: TRBV7-2; CDR3 protein: CASSYVGSSYNEQFF; CDR3 DNA: TGTGCCAGCAGTTATGTCGGGAGCTCCTACAATGAGCAGTTCTTC
clone size: few; J gene: TRBJ2-5; D gene: NA; V gene: TRBV7-8; CDR3 protein: CASSLAGTTGETQYF; CDR3 DNA: TGTGCCAGCAGCTTAGCCGGGACAACTGGGGAGACCCAGTACTTC
clone size: NA; J gene: TRBJ2-3; D gene: TRBD1; V gene: TRBV28; CDR3 protein: CASSLTGNGADTQYF; CDR3 DNA: TGTGCCAGCAGTCTGACAGGGAATGGTGCGGATACGCAGTATTTT
clone size: NA; J gene: TRBJ2-7; D gene: NA; V gene: TRBV27; CDR3 protein: CASSLGPHPNYEQYF; CDR3 DNA: TGTGCCAGCAGTTTAGGTCCACACCCCAATTACGAGCAGTACTTC
clone size: NA; J gene: TRBJ2-3; D gene: TRBD2; V gene: TRBV29-1; CDR3 protein: CSVEGGRSDTQYF; CDR3 DNA: TGCAGCGTTGAAGGCGGGAGGTCAGATACGCAGTATTTT
clone size: NA; J gene: TRBJ2-1; D gene: TRBD2; V gene: TRBV12-5; CDR3 protein: CASGLVTSGSHEQFF; CDR3 DNA: TGTGCTAGTGGTTTGGTGACTAGCGGGAGCCATGAGCAGTTCTTC
clone size: NA; J gene: TRBJ1-5; D gene: NA; V gene: TRBV6-1; CDR3 protein: CASSERIGNQPQHF; CDR3 DNA: TGTGCCAGCAGTGAACGTATCGGGAATCAGCCCCAGCATTTT
clone size: NA; J gene: TRBJ2-1; D gene: TRBD2; V gene: TRBV12-5; CDR3 protein: CASGLGRERNHEQFF; CDR3 DNA: TGTGCTAGTGGTTTGGGGCGGGAGAGAAATCATGAGCAGTTCTTC
clone size: NA; J gene: TRBJ2-7; D gene: TRBD2; V gene: TRBV30; CDR3 protein: CAWRGWAGGNYEQYF; CDR3 DNA: TGTGCCTGGAGGGGGTGGGCGGGAGGCAACTACGAGCAGTACTTC
clone size: NA; J gene: TRBJ1-1; D gene: NA; V gene: TRBV19; CDR3 protein: CASSIGGSNTEAFF; CDR3 DNA: TGTGCCAGTAGTATCGGGGGTTCGAACACTGAAGCTTTCTTT
clone size: few; J gene: TRBJ1-1; D gene: NA; V gene: TRBV18; CDR3 protein: CASSPGQSNTEAFF; CDR3 DNA: TGTGCCAGCTCACCTGGACAGTCGAACACTGAAGCTTTCTTT
clone size: NA; J gene: TRBJ2-7; D gene: NA; V gene: TRBV2; CDR3 protein: CASRSGGLVAYEQYF; CDR3 DNA: TGTGCCAGCAGATCAGGGGGACTAGTTGCTTACGAGCAGTACTTC
clone size: NA; J gene: TRBJ1-2; D gene: NA; V gene: TRBV6-1; CDR3 protein: CASSEEGRVYGYTF; CDR3 DNA: TGTGCCAGCAGTGAAGAGGGCAGGGTGTATGGCTACACCTTC
clone size: NA; J gene: TRBJ1-4; D gene: NA; V gene: TRBV4-3; CDR3 protein: CASSQGTGEKLFF; CDR3 DNA: TGCGCCAGCAGCCAAGGGACGGGAGAAAAACTGTTTTTT
clone size: NA; J gene: TRBJ2-3; D gene: NA; V gene: TRBV5-1; CDR3 protein: CASSLAVSDTQYF; CDR3 DNA: TGCGCCAGCAGCTTGGCCGTCTCCGATACGCAGTATTTT
clone size: NA; J gene: TRBJ2-7; D gene: TRBD2; V gene: TRBV29-1; CDR3 protein: CSAGLADYEQYF; CDR3 DNA: TGCAGCGCCGGACTAGCTGATTACGAGCAGTACTTC
clone size: NA; J gene: TRBJ1-5; D gene: NA; V gene: TRBV7-2; CDR3 protein: CASSATGSNQPQHF; CDR3 DNA: TGTGCCAGCAGTGCCACGGGTAGCAATCAGCCCCAGCATTTT
clone size: few; J gene: TRBJ1-5; D gene: TRBD1; V gene: TRBV28; CDR3 protein: CASSPDRGRNQPQHF; CDR3 DNA: TGTGCCAGCAGTCCTGACAGGGGAAGAAATCAGCCCCAGCATTTT
clone size: few; J gene: TRBJ1-1; D gene: TRBD1; V gene: TRBV19; CDR3 protein: CASSIFRTGEAFF; CDR3 DNA: TGTGCCAGTAGTATTTTTCGGACAGGCGAAGCTTTCTTT
clone size: NA; J gene: TRBJ1-6; D gene: NA; V gene: TRBV6-5; CDR3 protein: CASGTSSYNSPLHF; CDR3 DNA: TGTGCCAGCGGCACCAGCTCCTATAATTCACCCCTCCACTTT
clone size: NA; J gene: TRBJ2-7; D gene: TRBD1; V gene: TRBV6-5; CDR3 protein: CASSSGTGTYEQYF; CDR3 DNA: TGTGCCAGCAGTTCCGGGACAGGGACCTACGAGCAGTACTTC
clone size: few; J gene: TRBJ2-1; D gene: NA; V gene: TRBV5-1; CDR3 protein: CASSLQMSSYNEQFF; CDR3 DNA: TGCGCCAGCAGCCTACAGATGAGCTCCTACAATGAGCAGTTCTTC
clone size: once; J gene: TRBJ1-5; D gene: TRBD1; V gene: TRBV4-1; CDR3 protein: CASSQVDQGAQHF; CDR3 DNA: TGCGCCAGCAGCCAAGTAGATCAGGGGGCGCAGCATTTT